These 24 T cell receptor beta chains were all obtained from the same sample, sequenced in a study of blood T cell repertoires in COVID-19. Sequencing was performed with immunoSEQ multiplex PCR; in TCRdb, only in-frame clones are kept and a portion is missing. Of about 180,000 clones in the sample, approximately 80% were seen once. The sequenced sample was PBMCs or T cells enriched from blood (not recorded which). These receptor sequences come from a man aged 55 to 69 who had been exposed to COVID-19.

CDR3 region: CASSPRGGTEAFF. The CDR3 nucleotides are TGTGCCAGCAGCCCAAGGGGTGGCACTGAAGCTTTCTTT. The chain recombines TRBV7-3 with TRBJ1-1, with D possibly TRBD1 on 5 matching bases. Trimming cost V 5 bases and J 4 bases, with 11 bases left between them. The CDR3 contains 13 residues. Per the germline V gene, CDR1 is SGHTA and CDR2 is FQGTGA.

The chain combines TRBV25-1 with TRBJ2-7; 8 bases agree with TRBD1. Trimming cost V 8 bases and J 4 bases; bases outside gene matches: 22. The CDR3 has 18 amino acids. Germline V gene data show CDR1 as MGHDK and CDR2 as SYGVNS. CDR3 sequence (DNA): TGTGCCAGCCCTCGGTGGAGACAGGGGAAAGAAGTCTCTTACGAGCAGTACTTC. Translated, it gives CASPRWRQGKEVSYEQYF.

This rearrangement joins TRBV24-1 to TRBJ2-1, with 10 bases matching TRBD1. The CDR3 is 18 residues long. CDR1 is KGHDR, CDR2 SFDVKD, per germline. V was clipped by 4 bases and J by 4 bases; unmatched bases: 12. Here the CDR3 reads CATSDPPGQGGLYNEQFF. The CDR3 DNA is TGTGCCACCAGTGACCCACCCGGACAGGGGGGCCTTTACAATGAGCAGTTCTTC.

This clone has a single count. The rearrangement links TRBV6-2 or TRBV6-3 to TRBJ2-7; TRBD2 matches at 12 bases. Germline assignment: CDR1 MNHEY and CDR2 SVGEGT. The J segment lost 3 bases and the V segment lost 0 bases, leaving 9 bases of the junction unmatched. This CDR3 spans 18 amino acids. The CDR3 loop reads CASSYSINPTSGSYEQYF. In DNA, the CDR3 is TGTGCCAGCAGTTACTCCATCAACCCGACTAGCGGGAGCTACGAGCAGTACTTC.

V is TRBV12-3 or TRBV12-4 and J is TRBJ1-1, with D tentatively TRBD1 (5 bases). The ends were cut back, 5 bases at V and 1 base at J, with 8 bases in the middle. The CDR3 runs to 13 residues. The CDR3 DNA follows: TGTGCCAGCAGTAGGGGAGGGAACACTGAAGCTTTCTTT. As protein: CASSRGGNTEAFF.

The V call is TRBV5-1, the J call TRBJ1-2; 8 bases agree with TRBD1. The length of the CDR3 is 15 residues. The germline V gene encodes CDR1 SGHRS and CDR2 YFSETQ. V lost 4 bases, J lost 8 bases, and 13 bases stayed unmatched. The DNA of the CDR3 is TGCGCCAGCAGCGCACCGGACAGGGTGTCGAACGGCTACACCTTC. The encoded protein is CASSAPDRVSNGYTF.

The rearrangement uses TRBV5-1 and TRBJ2-1; 9 nucleotides line up with TRBD2. Germline CDR1 reads SGHRS; CDR2 reads YFSETQ. The CDR3 runs 14 residues. After removal of 10 bases from V and 6 bases from J, the junction contained 11 bases not matched to a gene. The CDR3 reads CAGSRLAGSNEQFF. DNA of the CDR3: TGCGCCGGAAGTAGGCTAGCGGGATCCAATGAGCAGTTCTTC.

The chain has TRBV20-1 and TRBJ1-5; TRBD1 is a possible D gene (5 bases). The CDR3 spans 15 residues. Germline CDR1 is DFQATT and CDR2 is SNEGSKA (reference sequence). The V and J ends lost 5 bases and 7 bases respectively, with 21 bases between them. CDR3 DNA sequence: TGCAGTGCTGGTGGGGAGGGGCTTTCGGGCCAGCCCCAGCATTTT. Translated: CSAGGEGLSGQPQHF.

The rearrangement joins TRBV30 to TRBJ1-6; the D gene is possibly TRBD1 (6 bases). Trimming left V 0 bases short and J 7 bases short, with 7 bases between. The CDR3 runs to 13 residues. Germline lookup yields CDR1 GTSNPN and CDR2 SVGIG (reference sequence). The CDR3 spells CAWSVQGNSPLHF. The DNA of the CDR3 is TGTGCCTGGAGTGTACAGGGAAATTCACCCCTCCACTTT.

The gene calls are TRBV5-1 and TRBJ2-7, with D possibly matching TRBD1 (5 bases). The germline gives CDR1 SGHRS, CDR2 YFSETQ. This CDR3 has 14 residues. V was clipped by 0 bases and J by 3 bases, with 10 bases between them. CDR3: CASSLGGTIYEQYF. DNA for the CDR3: TGCGCCAGCAGCTTGGGGGGCACCATCTACGAGCAGTACTTC.

J is TRBJ2-1 and V is TRBV18; D unresolved. CDR3 length: 15 residues. V was trimmed by 0 bases and J by 4 bases, leaving 10 bases between them. Germline loops: CDR1 KGHSH, CDR2 LQKENI. CDR3 DNA: TGTGCCAGCTCACCACCGTCGGCCGGGTACAATGAGCAGTTCTTC. Residues: CASSPPSAGYNEQFF.

The chain recombines TRBV19 with TRBJ1-4; 12 bases map to TRBD1. Germline V gene lookup returns CDR1 LNHDA and CDR2 SQIVND (reference sequence). The length of the CDR3 is 13 residues. V trimming: 6 bases; J trimming: 11 bases; junction bases outside the gene matches: 4. The CDR3 bases are TGTGCCAGTAGATCGGGACAGGGGGCGAAACTGTTTTTT. Translation: CASRSGQGAKLFF.

The chain's CDR3 is CASSIREWTGELFF. CDR3 sequence (DNA): TGTGCCAGTAGTATCCGGGAATGGACCGGGGAGCTGTTTTTT. V and J are TRBV19 and TRBJ2-2; a possible D gene is TRBD2 (5 bases). Germline CDR1 and CDR2: LNHDA and SQIVND (reference sequence). Deletions cut 3 bases from V and 5 bases from J, with 10 bases between. The CDR3 has 14 residues.

The chain carries TRBV9 and TRBJ1-1, with D possibly matching TRBD1 (6 bases). Germline V gene data show CDR1 as SGDLS and CDR2 as YYNGEE. V dropped 4 bases and J dropped 2 bases, with 9 bases sitting between them. The CDR3 is 13 residues long. The DNA for the CDR3 is TGTGCCAGCAGCAGGACAGAAAACACTGAAGCTTTCTTT. Residues: CASSRTENTEAFF.

The CDR3 loop is CASSTSDSISMNTEAFF. The CDR3 DNA follows: TGTGCCAGTAGTACCTCGGACAGTATTTCTATGAACACTGAAGCTTTCTTT. The chain employs TRBV19 and TRBJ1-1, with D possibly being TRBD1 (6 bases). The ends were cut back, 4 bases at V and 0 bases at J, with 18 bases in the middle. From germline, CDR1 is LNHDA and CDR2 SQIVND (reference sequence). CDR3 size: 17 residues.

This clone appeared a few times. The rearrangement uses TRBV5-1 and TRBJ2-3; D ambiguous. CDR3 length: 12 residues. CDR1 SGHRS and CDR2 YFSETQ come from the germline V gene. Trimming pared 3 bases from V and 2 bases from J, leaving 4 bases between. CDR3 bases: TGCGCCAGCAGCTCCTACACAGATACGCAGTATTTT. Protein product: CASSSYTDTQYF.

This clone showed up just once. V usage is TRBV14 and J usage is TRBJ2-5, with 7 positions matching TRBD1. Germline V gene data show CDR1 as SGHDN and CDR2 as FVKESK. V was clipped by 1 base and J by 10 bases; unmatched bases: 3. The CDR3 runs 12 residues. CDR3 region: CASSQGRQGQYF. CDR3 DNA sequence: TGTGCCAGCAGCCAAGGCAGACAGGGCCAGTACTTC. The whole variable domain, filled in from reference TRBV14 and TRBJ2-5, reads EAGVTQFPSHSVIEKGQTVTLRCDPISGHDNLYWYRRVMGKEIKFLLHFVKESKQDESGMPNNRFLAERTGGTYSTLKVQPAELEDSGVYFCASSQGRQGQYFGPGTRLLVL.

The chain carries TRBV2 and TRBJ1-1; the D gene is possibly TRBD1 (5 bases). Per germline, CDR1 SNHLY and CDR2 FYNNEI. The ends were cut back, 4 bases at V and 0 bases at J, with 21 bases in the middle. CDR3 size: 18 residues. The CDR3, as DNA: TGTGCCAGCAGTGTGAGTCTCATAGGTACAGGCGTGAACACTGAAGCTTTCTTT. As protein: CASSVSLIGTGVNTEAFF. The full variable domain, in which reference TRBV2 and TRBJ1-1 provide the parts outside the CDR3, is EPEVTQTPSHQVTQMGQEVILRCVPISNHLYFYWYRQILGQKVEFLVSFYNNEISEKSEIFDDQFSVERPDGSNFTLKIRSTKLEDSAMYFCASSVSLIGTGVNTEAFFGQGTRLTVV.

This clone was seen only a few times. Relative to the germline gene, one junction end is altered; a read error may explain this. CDR3 amino acids: CAAAAGNTIYF. The CDR3 DNA sequence: TGCGCTGCGGCAGCTGGAAACACCATATATTTT. This chain links TRBV5-4 with TRBJ1-3; D is unresolved. This CDR3 contains 11 residues. CDR1 and CDR2 from the germline V gene are SGHNT and YYREEE (reference sequence). The full variable domain, rest sourced from reference TRBV5-4 and TRBJ1-3, is ETGVTQSPTHLIKTRGQQVTLRCSSQSGHNTVSWYQQALGQGPQFIFQYYREEENGRGNFPPRFSGLQFPNYSSELNVNALELDDSALYLCAAAAGNTIYFGEGSWLTVV.

CDR3 bases: TGTGCCAGCAGCTTCTACAGGGGGAATCAGCCCCAGCATTTT. It is translated as CASSFYRGNQPQHF. The chain joins TRBV5-6 to TRBJ1-5; 8 bases line up with TRBD1. The V gene's germline CDR1 is SGHDT and CDR2 YYEEEE. There are 14 residues in the CDR3. V was pared by 2 bases and J by 4 bases, with 2 bases of the junction left unmatched.

The chain is built from TRBV6-5 and TRBJ1-3, with no clear D. Germline V gene data show CDR1 as MNHEY and CDR2 as SVGAGI. This CDR3 has 11 amino acids. V was trimmed by 8 bases and J by 10 bases, leaving 12 bases between them. The CDR3 coding sequence is TGTGCCAGCCTTCTTTCCGGGACCATATATTTT. Translated, it gives CASLLSGTIYF.

This clone showed up just once. J is TRBJ1-6 and V is TRBV5-1; D not resolved. Trimming took 0 bases from V and 8 from J, leaving 9 bases between them. In germline, CDR1 is SGHRS, CDR2 YFSETQ. This CDR3 is built from 14 residues. CDR3 nucleotides: TGCGCCAGCAGCTTGGAAGTCTCGGATTCACCCCTCCACTTT. Encoded protein: CASSLEVSDSPLHF.

The rearrangement uses TRBV5-1 and TRBJ2-6; D not certain. V was clipped by 2 bases and J by 4 bases, with 10 bases between them. This CDR3 has 15 amino acids. The germline CDR1 and CDR2 sequences are SGHRS and YFSETQ. CDR3 nucleotide sequence: TGCGCCAGCAGCTTCGACAACACAGGGGCCAACGTCCTGACTTTC. Its protein product is CASSFDNTGANVLTF.

In DNA form, the CDR3 reads TGTGCCAGCAGTCCCCTCGGAACTAATAATTCACCCCTCCACTTT. It codes for CASSPLGTNNSPLHF. V gene TRBV6-6 combines with J gene TRBJ1-6; no clear D gene. CDR1 is MNHNY and CDR2 is SVGAGI in the germline V gene (reference sequence). This CDR3 contains 15 residues. With 5 bases removed from V and 5 bases from J, the gap between germline ends came to 13 bases.